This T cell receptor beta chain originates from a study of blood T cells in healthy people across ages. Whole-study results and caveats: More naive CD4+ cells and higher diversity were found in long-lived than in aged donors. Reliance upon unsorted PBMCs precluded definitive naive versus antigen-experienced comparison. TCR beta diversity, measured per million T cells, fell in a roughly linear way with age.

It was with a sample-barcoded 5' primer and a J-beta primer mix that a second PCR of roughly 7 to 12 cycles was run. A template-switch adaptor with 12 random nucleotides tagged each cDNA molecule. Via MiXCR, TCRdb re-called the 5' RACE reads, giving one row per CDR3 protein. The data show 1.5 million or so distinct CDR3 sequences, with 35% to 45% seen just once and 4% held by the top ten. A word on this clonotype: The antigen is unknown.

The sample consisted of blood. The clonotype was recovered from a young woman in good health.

The CDR3 loop is CSVERRVNTEAFF. The CDR3 coding sequence is TGCAGCGTTGAACGCCGGGTGAACACTGAAGCTTTCTTT. The gene calls are TRBV29-1 and TRBJ1-1; D is unresolved. Germline CDR1 is SQVTM and CDR2 is ANQGSEA. The V gene lost 2 bases and the J gene lost 0 bases, with 7 bases spanning the gap. This CDR3 is 13 amino acids long.